This T cell receptor (beta chain) derives from a study of technical replicates of blood from a few donors. V lost 4 bases and J 0 bases, leaving 13 bases between the germline ends. The CDR3 is 16 amino acids. Germline-derived CDR1 and CDR2 are MGHRA and YSYEKL. The method was immunoSEQ multiplex PCR; TCRdb's version includes in-frame clones alone and lacks a portion of them. Among approximately 70,000 clones, 95% to 98% were seen once, and the ten largest hold over 0.15%. Sequencing was done on a sample of T cells isolated from PBMCs. The chain couples TRBV4-1 to TRBJ2-4; perhaps TRBD1 as D (6 bases). This clonotype was sampled from a human donor in good health. The chain's CDR3 is CASSLTTGIAKNIQYF. DNA of the CDR3: TGCGCCAGCAGCCTAACAACAGGGATAGCCAAAAACATTCAGTACTTC.